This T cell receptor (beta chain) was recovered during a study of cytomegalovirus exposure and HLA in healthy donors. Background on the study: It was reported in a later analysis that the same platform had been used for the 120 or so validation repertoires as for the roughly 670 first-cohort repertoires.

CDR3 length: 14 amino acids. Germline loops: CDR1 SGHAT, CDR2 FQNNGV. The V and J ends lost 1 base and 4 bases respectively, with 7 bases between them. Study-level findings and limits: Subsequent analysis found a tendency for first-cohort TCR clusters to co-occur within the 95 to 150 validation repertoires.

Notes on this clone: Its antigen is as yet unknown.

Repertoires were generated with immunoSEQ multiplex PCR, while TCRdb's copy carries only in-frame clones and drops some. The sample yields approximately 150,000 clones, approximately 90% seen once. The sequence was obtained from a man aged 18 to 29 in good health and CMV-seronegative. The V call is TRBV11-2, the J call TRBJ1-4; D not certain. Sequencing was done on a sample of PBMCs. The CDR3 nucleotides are TGTGCCAGCAGCTTAGCACAGCTTAATGAAAAACTGTTTTTT. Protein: CASSLAQLNEKLFF.